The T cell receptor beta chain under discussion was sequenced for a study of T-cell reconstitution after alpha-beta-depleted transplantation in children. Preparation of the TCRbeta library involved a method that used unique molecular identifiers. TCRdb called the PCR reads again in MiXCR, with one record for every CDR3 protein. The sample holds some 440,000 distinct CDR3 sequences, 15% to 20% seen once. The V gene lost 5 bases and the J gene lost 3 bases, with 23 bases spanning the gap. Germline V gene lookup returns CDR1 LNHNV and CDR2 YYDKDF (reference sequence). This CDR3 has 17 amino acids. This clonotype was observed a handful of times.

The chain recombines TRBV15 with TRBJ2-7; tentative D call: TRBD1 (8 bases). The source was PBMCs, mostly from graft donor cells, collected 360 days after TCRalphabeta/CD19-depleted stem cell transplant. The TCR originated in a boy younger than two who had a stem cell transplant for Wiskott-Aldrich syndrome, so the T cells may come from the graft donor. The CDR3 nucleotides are TGTGCCACCAGCGGAGGACAGGGAGGGGGGGAAATCTACGAGCAGTACTTC. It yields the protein CATSGGQGGGEIYEQYF.